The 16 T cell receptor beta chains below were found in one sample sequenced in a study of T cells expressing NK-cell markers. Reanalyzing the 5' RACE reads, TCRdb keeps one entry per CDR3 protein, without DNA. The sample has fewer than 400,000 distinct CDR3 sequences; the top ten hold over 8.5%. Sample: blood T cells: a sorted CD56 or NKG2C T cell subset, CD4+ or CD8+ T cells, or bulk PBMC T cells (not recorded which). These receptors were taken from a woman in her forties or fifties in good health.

CDR3 residues: CASSLGAWGPQETQYF. The chain combines TRBV11-2 with TRBJ2-5; TCRdb returns TRBD1, unconfirmable since there is no DNA. Germline values: CDR1 SGHAT, CDR2 FQNNGV. The CDR3 loop spans 16 amino acids.

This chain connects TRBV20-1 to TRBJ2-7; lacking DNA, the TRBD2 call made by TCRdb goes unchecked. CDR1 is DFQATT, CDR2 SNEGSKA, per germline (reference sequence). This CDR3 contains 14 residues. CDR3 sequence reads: CSVFSSAAPYEQYF.

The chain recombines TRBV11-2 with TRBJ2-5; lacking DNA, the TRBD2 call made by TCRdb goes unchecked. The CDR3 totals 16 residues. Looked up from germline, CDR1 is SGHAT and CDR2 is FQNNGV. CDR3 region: CASSLISAGGGETQYF.

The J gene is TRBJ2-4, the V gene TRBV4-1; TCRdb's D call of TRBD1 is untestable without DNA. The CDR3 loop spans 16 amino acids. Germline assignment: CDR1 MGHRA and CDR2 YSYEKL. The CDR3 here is CASSQASRGGWDIQYF.

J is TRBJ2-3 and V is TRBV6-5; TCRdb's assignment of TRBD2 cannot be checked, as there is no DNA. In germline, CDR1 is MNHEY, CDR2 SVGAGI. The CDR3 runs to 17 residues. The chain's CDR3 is CASSSYLLAPSTDTQYF.

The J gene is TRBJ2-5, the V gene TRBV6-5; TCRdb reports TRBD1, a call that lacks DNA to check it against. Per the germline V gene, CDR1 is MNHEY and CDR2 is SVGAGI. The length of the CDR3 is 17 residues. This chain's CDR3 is CASSYFRTGGAGETQYF.

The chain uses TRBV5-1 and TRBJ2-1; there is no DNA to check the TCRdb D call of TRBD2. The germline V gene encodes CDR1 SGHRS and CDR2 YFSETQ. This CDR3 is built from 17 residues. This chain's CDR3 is CASSLGGFSGIYNEQFF.

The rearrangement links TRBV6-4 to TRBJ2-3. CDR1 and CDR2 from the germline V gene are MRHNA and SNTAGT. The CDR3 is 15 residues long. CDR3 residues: CASSDSGFHTDTQYF.

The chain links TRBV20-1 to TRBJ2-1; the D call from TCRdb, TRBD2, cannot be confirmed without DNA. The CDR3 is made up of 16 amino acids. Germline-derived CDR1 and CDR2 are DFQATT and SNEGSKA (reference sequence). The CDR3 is CSAGSGRVGSYNEQFF.

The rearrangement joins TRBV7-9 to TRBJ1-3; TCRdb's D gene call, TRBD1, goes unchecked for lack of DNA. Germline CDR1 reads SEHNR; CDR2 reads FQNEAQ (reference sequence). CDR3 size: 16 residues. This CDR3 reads CASSFGTGNQGNTIYF.

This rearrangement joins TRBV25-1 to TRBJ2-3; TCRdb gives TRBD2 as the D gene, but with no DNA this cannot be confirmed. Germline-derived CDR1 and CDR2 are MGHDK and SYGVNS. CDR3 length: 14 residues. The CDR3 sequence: CASEREGFTDTQYF.

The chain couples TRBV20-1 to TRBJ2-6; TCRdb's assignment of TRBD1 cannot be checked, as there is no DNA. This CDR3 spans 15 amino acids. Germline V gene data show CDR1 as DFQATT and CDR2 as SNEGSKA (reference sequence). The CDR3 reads CSANRGPSGANVLTF.

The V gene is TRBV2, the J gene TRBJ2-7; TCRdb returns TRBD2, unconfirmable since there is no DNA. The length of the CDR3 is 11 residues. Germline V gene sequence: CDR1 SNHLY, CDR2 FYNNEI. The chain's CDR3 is CASSILVFWYF. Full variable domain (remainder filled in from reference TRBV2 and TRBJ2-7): EPEVTQTPSHQVTQMGQEVILRCVPISNHLYFYWYRQILGQKVEFLVSFYNNEISEKSEIFDDQFSVERPDGSNFTLKIRSTKLEDSAMYFCASSILVFWYFGPGTRLTVT.

This CDR3 reads CASSPRTATYEQYF. This chain connects TRBV19 to TRBJ2-7; as DNA is missing, the TRBD2 call by TCRdb cannot be tested. The CDR3 length is 14 residues. CDR1 is LNHDA, CDR2 SQIVND, per germline (reference sequence).

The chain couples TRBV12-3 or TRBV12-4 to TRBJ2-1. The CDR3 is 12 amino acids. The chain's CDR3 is CASSSSIYEQFF.

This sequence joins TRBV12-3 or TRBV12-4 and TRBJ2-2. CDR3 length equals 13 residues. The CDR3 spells CASSLARTGELVF.